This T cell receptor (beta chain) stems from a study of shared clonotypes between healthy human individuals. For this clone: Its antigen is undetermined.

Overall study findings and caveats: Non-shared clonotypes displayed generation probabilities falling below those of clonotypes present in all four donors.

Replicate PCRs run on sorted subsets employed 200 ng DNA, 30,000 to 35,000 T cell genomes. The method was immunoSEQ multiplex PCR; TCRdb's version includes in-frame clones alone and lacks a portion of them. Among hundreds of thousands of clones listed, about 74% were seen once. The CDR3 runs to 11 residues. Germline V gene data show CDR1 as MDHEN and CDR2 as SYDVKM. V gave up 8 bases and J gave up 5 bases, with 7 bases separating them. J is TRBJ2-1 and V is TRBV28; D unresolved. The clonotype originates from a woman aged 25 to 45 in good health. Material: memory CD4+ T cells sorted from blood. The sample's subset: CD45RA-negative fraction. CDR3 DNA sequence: TGTGCCAGCGGAAGACACAATGAGCAGTTCTTC. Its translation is CASGRHNEQFF.